One T cell receptor beta chain is described in this entry. Antigen specificity is unknown. The CDR3 length is 15 residues. The germline V gene encodes CDR1 LNHDA and CDR2 SQIVND (reference sequence). Trimming removed 5 bases at V and 4 bases at J, with 17 bases between. Antigen-specific CD4+ T cells were first expanded with viral peptide pools by the ViraFEST assay and only then sequenced. Between days 10 and 11 of culture, CD4+ T cells were separated out. These data come from a study of vaccination effects on CD4 cells after COVID-19. Data came from immunoSEQ multiplex PCR; TCRdb stores just in-frame clones and leaves some out. The table has 20,000 to 25,000 clones, around 72% seen once.

V usage is TRBV19 and J usage is TRBJ1-2; a weak D match, TRBD1 (5 bases). This clonotype was sampled from a human donor who received a COVID-19 vaccine. The source was CD4+ T cells from PBMCs cultured with HCoV-229E spike peptides, collected before COVID-19 vaccination. In DNA, the CDR3 is TGTGCCAGTAGTGAAGGCGGGGCTATCGGCTATGGCTACACCTTC. Protein: CASSEGGAIGYGYTF.